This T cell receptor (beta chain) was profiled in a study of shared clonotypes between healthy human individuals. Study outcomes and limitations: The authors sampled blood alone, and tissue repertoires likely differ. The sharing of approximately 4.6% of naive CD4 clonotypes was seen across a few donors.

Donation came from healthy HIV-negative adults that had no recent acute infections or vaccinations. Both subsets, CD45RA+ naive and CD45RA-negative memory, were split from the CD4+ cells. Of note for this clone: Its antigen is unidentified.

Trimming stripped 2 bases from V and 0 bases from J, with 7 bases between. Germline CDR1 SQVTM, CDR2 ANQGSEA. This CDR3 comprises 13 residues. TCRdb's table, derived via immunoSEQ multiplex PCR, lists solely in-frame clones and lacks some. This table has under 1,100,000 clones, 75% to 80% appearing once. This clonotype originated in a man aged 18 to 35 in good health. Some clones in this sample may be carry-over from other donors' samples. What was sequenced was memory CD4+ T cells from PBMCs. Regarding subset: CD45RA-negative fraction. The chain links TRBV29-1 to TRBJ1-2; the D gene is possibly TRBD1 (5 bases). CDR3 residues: CSVELGANYGYTF. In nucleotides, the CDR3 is TGCAGCGTTGAACTAGGGGCTAACTATGGCTACACCTTC. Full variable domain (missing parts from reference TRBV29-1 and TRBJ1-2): SAVISQKPSRDICQRGTSLTIQCQVDSQVTMMFWYRQQPGQSLTLIATANQGSEATYESGFVIDKFPISRPNLTFSTLTVSNMSPEDSSIYLCSVELGANYGYTFGSGTRLTVV.